These 32 T cell receptor beta chains originate from one sample sequenced in a study of control samples from healthy donors and cancer patients. TCRdb's copy holds only in-frame clones and misses some; the assay was immunoSEQ multiplex PCR. The data contain approximately 170,000 clones, approximately 90% of them singletons. The material sequenced was blood. The source is a woman in her 30s in good health.

This chain connects TRBV6-6 to TRBJ2-1, with 8 bases identical to TRBD2. CDR3 length: 16 residues. In germline, CDR1 is MNHNY, CDR2 SVGAGI (reference sequence). Unmatched junction bases numbered 12, after V lost 5 bases and J lost 6 bases. The CDR3 region has the DNA TGTGCCAGCAGTGCCATCCCGGGACTAGAGATCAATGAGCAGTTCTTC. Translation gives CASSAIPGLEINEQFF.

This clone was detected a few times. This chain joins TRBV6-1 and TRBJ1-5; D perhaps matches TRBD1 (5 bases). Trimming shortened V by 2 bases and J by 2 bases, and 7 bases separated the two germline ends. This CDR3 is 14 amino acids long. Germline V CDR1 and CDR2: MNHNS, SASEGT. CDR3 sequence: CASSERGGNQPQHF. The CDR3 DNA is TGTGCCAGCAGTGAACGGGGCGGCAATCAGCCCCAGCATTTT.

V and J are TRBV2 and TRBJ2-1, with TRBD1 as a possible D gene (6 bases). CDR3 length equals 13 residues. The ends were cut back, 6 bases at V and 9 bases at J, with 15 bases in the middle. The germline CDR1 and CDR2 sequences are SNHLY and FYNNEI. CDR3 nucleotides: TGTGCCAGCAGCATAACAGGGTCGGGTGAGCAGTTCTTC. Translating gives CASSITGSGEQFF.

The V call is TRBV4-2, the J call TRBJ2-7, with 9 bases fitting TRBD1. With 0 bases clipped from V and 0 bases from J, the junction kept 3 bases outside the gene matches. The germline V gene has CDR1 LGHNA and CDR2 YNFKEQ. The CDR3 runs to 16 residues. CDR3 sequence: CASSQDPGQGSYEQYF. DNA for the CDR3: TGTGCCAGCAGCCAAGATCCGGGACAGGGCTCCTACGAGCAGTACTTC.

The rearrangement joins TRBV6-5 to TRBJ1-1; D is unclear. The CDR3 has 13 residues. The V end lost 6 bases, the J end lost 0 bases, and 8 bases lay between the germline ends. The V gene's germline CDR1 is MNHEY and CDR2 SVGAGI. CDR3 bases: TGTGCCAGCAGCCGACGGATGAACACTGAAGCTTTCTTT. It specifies CASSRRMNTEAFF.

The rearrangement links TRBV13 to TRBJ1-2; D ambiguous. CDR3 size: 13 residues. The germline V gene has CDR1 PRHDT and CDR2 FYEKMQ (reference sequence). V was pared by 2 bases and J by 3 bases, with 7 bases between. CDR3 in amino acids: CASSLLEDYGYTF. The CDR3 DNA reads as TGTGCCAGCAGCTTACTAGAGGACTATGGCTACACCTTC.

The sample holds one count of this clone. The V call is TRBV25-1, the J call TRBJ2-1, with 8 bases matching TRBD2. The V gene end was trimmed by 9 bases and the J gene end by 9 bases; junction bases not matched to a gene: 1. The CDR3 has 10 residues. The V gene's germline CDR1 is MGHDK and CDR2 SYGVNS. CDR3 in amino acids: CASREGEQFF. The CDR3 coding sequence is TGTGCCAGTCGGGAGGGTGAGCAGTTCTTC.

This clone was seen only once. V is TRBV9 and J is TRBJ1-3; D is unresolved. V lost 0 bases and J 4 bases, leaving 11 bases between the germline ends. This CDR3 spans 15 amino acids. Germline V lookup: CDR1 SGDLS, CDR2 YYNGEE. The CDR3 bases are TGTGCCAGCAGCGTAGCTTCGACCGCCGGAAACACCATATATTTT. Its translation: CASSVASTAGNTIYF.

The gene calls are TRBV19 and TRBJ1-5, with 9 bases identical to TRBD1. CDR3 length: 15 residues. Germline CDR1 is LNHDA and CDR2 is SQIVND (reference sequence). V shed 4 bases and J 4 bases; nucleotides not matched to a gene: 5. The CDR3 sequence: CASSRDRDGNQPQHF. In DNA form, the CDR3 reads TGTGCCAGTAGTAGGGACAGGGATGGGAATCAGCCCCAGCATTTT.

The chain combines TRBV11-3 with TRBJ1-4, with D maybe TRBD1 (6 bases). Germline assignment: CDR1 SGHNT and CDR2 YENEEA. The V end was cut by 0 bases, the J end by 6 bases, with 14 bases between. This CDR3 region has 16 residues. CDR3 nucleotide sequence: TGTGCCAGCAGCTTAGATAGCGGGGGCAGGGATGAAAAACTGTTTTTT. It yields the protein CASSLDSGGRDEKLFF.

The chain has TRBV5-4 and TRBJ2-3; D is undetermined. Germline loops: CDR1 SGHNT, CDR2 YYREEE (reference sequence). V gave up 4 bases and J gave up 2 bases, with 11 bases separating them. The CDR3 is made up of 14 amino acids. The DNA of the CDR3 is TGTGCCAGCAGCACACAGACACACACAGATACGCAGTATTTT. Protein product: CASSTQTHTDTQYF.

In DNA form, the CDR3 reads TGTGCCAGCAGCCCCTTCGAGGGCGGGTGGGATGAGCAGTTCTTC. The encoded protein is CASSPFEGGWDEQFF. The chain recombines TRBV11-3 with TRBJ2-1; TRBD2 might be the D (5 bases). Germline V lookup: CDR1 SGHNT, CDR2 YENEEA. The CDR3 totals 15 residues. Trimming shortened V by 5 bases and J by 8 bases, and 19 bases separated the two germline ends.

The CDR3 sequence: CASSTDSRSYEQYF. The DNA for the CDR3 is TGTGCCAGCAGCACGGACTCCCGCTCCTACGAGCAGTACTTC. The V and J genes are TRBV28 and TRBJ2-7; D perhaps matches TRBD2 (5 bases). The germline CDR1 and CDR2 sequences are MDHEN and SYDVKM. Trimming removed 6 bases at V and 0 bases at J, with 12 bases between. The CDR3 covers 14 residues.

The CDR3 nucleotides are TGTGCCAGCAGTTACTCGAGGCAGTACACAGATACGCAGTATTTT. Amino acid sequence: CASSYSRQYTDTQYF. The rearrangement uses TRBV6-6 and TRBJ2-3; D is uncertain. Trimming took off 0 bases at V and 2 bases at J, with 9 bases between the two ends. Germline V lookup: CDR1 MNHNY, CDR2 SVGAGI (reference sequence). The CDR3 runs to 15 residues.

The chain is built from TRBV10-1 and TRBJ2-2; no definite D call. The V gene lost 4 bases and the J gene lost 5 bases, with 11 bases spanning the gap. The CDR3 has 14 residues. CDR1 and CDR2 from the germline V gene are WNHNN and SYGVQD (reference sequence). CDR3 sequence: CASSAVIKTGELFF. The CDR3 region has the DNA TGCGCCAGCAGTGCGGTCATAAAAACCGGGGAGCTGTTTTTT.

The chain is built from TRBV4-3 and TRBJ2-5; perhaps TRBD2 as D (5 bases). CDR1 and CDR2 (germline): LGHNA, YSLEER. This CDR3 is built from 17 residues. V lost 1 base and J 0 bases, leaving 15 bases between the germline ends. In DNA, the CDR3 is TGCGCCAGCAGCCAAGTAAAGGAAGCGGAAAACCAAGAGACCCAGTACTTC. Amino acid sequence: CASSQVKEAENQETQYF.

The chain links TRBV5-1 to TRBJ2-3; tentative D call: TRBD2 (5 bases). V was clipped by 4 bases and J by 2 bases, with 17 bases between them. Germline V gives CDR1 SGHRS, CDR2 YFSETQ. The CDR3 has 16 amino acids. As DNA, the CDR3 is TGCGCCAGCAGCCCGCATCCAGCGGCCCACACAGATACGCAGTATTTT. Protein product: CASSPHPAAHTDTQYF.

The chain recombines TRBV12-3 or TRBV12-4 with TRBJ1-1, with D unresolved. V gave up 2 bases and J gave up 6 bases, with 4 bases separating them. CDR3 length: 11 residues. The CDR3 region has the DNA TGTGCCAGCAGTTTAATGGCTGAAGCTTTCTTT. Encoded protein: CASSLMAEAFF.

This clone has just a few counts. The chain uses TRBV28 and TRBJ2-3; 8 nucleotides match TRBD2. Germline V gene sequence: CDR1 MDHEN, CDR2 SYDVKM. This CDR3 is built from 19 residues. V lost 4 bases, J lost 5 bases, and 20 bases stayed unmatched. CDR3 region: CASSSWGDREGLEGDTQYF. In DNA form, the CDR3 reads TGTGCCAGCAGTTCCTGGGGGGACCGGGAGGGCCTCGAGGGAGATACGCAGTATTTT. Full variable domain (outside the CDR3, taken from reference TRBV28 and TRBJ2-3): DVKVTQSSRYLVKRTGEKVFLECVQDMDHENMFWYRQDPGLGLRLIYFSYDVKMKEKGDIPEGYSVSREKKERFSLILESASTNQTSMYLCASSSWGDREGLEGDTQYFGPGTRLTVL.

The rearrangement uses TRBV3-1 (or the pseudogene TRBV3-2) and TRBJ1-4; TRBD1 matches 9 bases. This CDR3 has 15 residues. Looked up from germline, CDR1 is LGHDT and CDR2 is YNNKEL (reference sequence). After removal of 2 bases from V and 8 bases from J, the junction contained 6 bases not matched to a gene. The CDR3: CASSQSNRGHEKLFF. In nucleotides, the CDR3 is TGTGCCAGCAGCCAAAGTAACAGGGGGCACGAAAAACTGTTTTTT.

The chain carries TRBV15 and TRBJ2-7; 13 bases line up with TRBD2. V was pared by 1 base and J by 1 base, with 7 bases of the junction left unmatched. This CDR3 has 18 amino acids. Germline loops: CDR1 LNHNV, CDR2 YYDKDF (reference sequence). Here the CDR3 reads CATSRGLAGGHGSYEQYF. For the CDR3, the DNA is TGTGCCACCAGCAGAGGACTAGCGGGAGGTCATGGGTCCTACGAGCAGTACTTC. Filled out from reference TRBV15 and TRBJ2-7, the complete variable domain reads DAMVIQNPRYQVTQFGKPVTLSCSQTLNHNVMYWYQQKSSQAPKLLFHYYDKDFNNEADTPDNFQSRRPNTSFCFLDIRSPGLGDTAMYLCATSRGLAGGHGSYEQYFGPGTRLTVT.

The chain has TRBV7-8 and TRBJ2-6; D is undetermined. Between the trimmed V and J ends, which lost 6 bases and 2 bases, there was a span of 11 bases. Per germline, CDR1 SGHVS and CDR2 FQNEAQ. The CDR3 is made up of 15 amino acids. This CDR3 is CASSSVATGANVLTF. The CDR3 coding sequence is TGTGCCAGCAGTTCCGTAGCAACTGGGGCCAACGTCCTGACTTTC.

The V and J genes are TRBV5-1 and TRBJ1-3; 7 nucleotides match TRBD1. Germline CDR1 reads SGHRS; CDR2 reads YFSETQ. Trimming at V came to 3 bases and at J to 2 bases, leaving 8 bases not matched to a gene. The CDR3 is 16 amino acids. The CDR3 DNA reads as TGCGCCAGCAGCTCAACGACAGGGAGCGCTGGAAACACCATATATTTT. It translates to CASSSTTGSAGNTIYF.

The chain couples TRBV19 to TRBJ1-1; TRBD1 aligns across 12 bases. J gave up 11 bases and V 3 bases, and 13 bases lay outside the gene matches. CDR3 length: 16 amino acids. The germline gives CDR1 LNHDA, CDR2 SQIVND (reference sequence). The CDR3 nucleotides are TGTGCCAGTAGTATGGGACAGGGGGCCGGGATCGGACGGGCTTTCTTT. This codes for CASSMGQGAGIGRAFF.

The genes are TRBV5-1 and TRBJ1-2, with a tentative D call TRBD1 (6 bases). Looked up from germline, CDR1 is SGHRS and CDR2 is YFSETQ. The V gene lost 4 bases and the J gene lost 0 bases, with 13 bases spanning the gap. The CDR3 runs to 15 residues. CDR3 sequence (DNA): TGCGCCAGCAGCCCGTTGGCAGGGGCTAACTATGGCTACACCTTC. Amino acids: CASSPLAGANYGYTF.

The V gene is TRBV4-1, the J gene TRBJ2-7, with D unresolved. The CDR3 spans 14 residues. CDR1 MGHRA and CDR2 YSYEKL come from the germline V gene. V gave up 1 base and J gave up 7 bases, with 14 bases separating them. The CDR3 DNA is TGCGCCAGCAGCCAAGTAGGCCTCTTACAGGAGCAGTACTTC. This encodes CASSQVGLLQEQYF.

V gene TRBV11-2 combines with J gene TRBJ2-1, with 9 bases lining up with TRBD2. The trim removed 4 bases at V and 6 bases at J, leaving 10 bases unmatched. The length of the CDR3 is 16 residues. Germline lookup yields CDR1 SGHAT and CDR2 FQNNGV. CDR3 DNA: TGTGCCAGCAGCTCCCGGTATAGCGGGAGCCCCAATGAGCAGTTCTTC. Its protein product is CASSSRYSGSPNEQFF.

The table lists this clone with a count of one. The V and J genes are TRBV12-3 or TRBV12-4 and TRBJ2-1; D call uncertain. The CDR3 sequence is 10 residues long. V lost 3 bases and J lost 7, with 1 base in between. CDR3 protein: CASSFNEQFF. In DNA form, the CDR3 reads TGTGCCAGCAGTTTTAATGAGCAGTTCTTC.

V gene TRBV5-1 combines with J gene TRBJ2-7; no clear D gene. The germline CDR1 and CDR2 sequences are SGHRS and YFSETQ. The V gene lost 0 bases and the J gene lost 2 bases, with 9 bases spanning the gap. This CDR3 region has 14 residues. For the CDR3, the DNA is TGCGCCAGCAGCTTGGAGGGTAGCACCTACGAGCAGTACTTC. Translated: CASSLEGSTYEQYF.

V gene TRBV27 combines with J gene TRBJ1-1; D may be TRBD1 (6 bases). Germline V lookup: CDR1 MNHEY, CDR2 SMNVEV (reference sequence). The CDR3 runs to 14 residues. Trimming took off 6 bases at V and 0 bases at J, with 11 bases between the two ends. CDR3 amino acids: CASSNRVMNTEAFF. The CDR3 region has the DNA TGTGCCAGCAGCAACAGGGTAATGAACACTGAAGCTTTCTTT.

This clone has only one observation. The chain combines TRBV28 with TRBJ1-1, with a possible D match to TRBD1 (6 bases). The V gene's germline CDR1 is MDHEN and CDR2 SYDVKM. V dropped 6 bases and J dropped 3 bases, with 17 bases sitting between them. The CDR3 totals 15 residues. CDR3 sequence: CASRPGQSLDTEAFF. The CDR3 DNA reads as TGTGCCAGCAGACCCGGACAGTCACTGGACACTGAAGCTTTCTTT.

This clone appeared once. The chain links TRBV5-6 to TRBJ2-1, with 9 bases aligning to TRBD1. The CDR3 covers 16 residues. Unmatched junction bases numbered 11, after V lost 2 bases and J lost 8 bases. Germline V CDR1 and CDR2: SGHDT, YYEEEE. The CDR3 DNA reads TGTGCCAGCAGCTTCGCCCCGGGACAGGGATTATATGAGCAGTTCTTC. This encodes CASSFAPGQGLYEQFF.